Listed below are T cell receptor beta chains from one sample, sequenced in a study of blood T cell repertoires in COVID-19. Produced via immunoSEQ multiplex PCR; TCRdb's table is partial and in-frame only. The sample records about 180,000 clones, approximately 79% being singletons. The material sequenced was peripheral blood. The receptors were sampled from a woman aged 70-85 years with acute or convalescent COVID-19. CDR3s include the opening cysteine and the closing phenylalanine or tryptophan. A D gene is named only where the DNA matches it firmly. Clone size is not always given. Where it is, it says once, few, many or a class for expanded clones.

>TRBV10-3|TRBJ2-1|TRBD2|.
CAISEPLAGGPYREQFF
TGTGCCATCAGTGAGCCCTTAGCGGGAGGGCCGTACCGTGAGCAGTTCTTC
>TRBV21-1|TRBJ2-3|.|once
CASSKNRGDTQYF
TGTGCCAGCAGCAAGAACCGGGGTGATACGCAGTATTTT
>TRBV19|TRBJ2-2|.|few
CASSSTGPQGRTGELFF
TGTGCCAGTAGTTCCACGGGACCCCAGGGGCGTACCGGGGAGCTGTTTTTT
>TRBV29-1|TRBJ1-2|.|.
CSVDQTGGYTF
TGCAGCGTTGACCAGACTGGCGGCTACACCTTC
>TRBV28|TRBJ2-7|TRBD1|once
CASSLRQGANEQYF
TGTGCCAGCAGTTTGAGACAGGGGGCAAACGAGCAGTACTTC
>TRBV3-1/TRBV3-2|TRBJ2-3|.|.
CASSQYRFTDTQYF
TGTGCCAGCAGCCAATACAGGTTCACAGATACGCAGTATTTT
>TRBV3-1/TRBV3-2|TRBJ1-6|.|.
CASRQTGPDNSPLHF
TGTGCCAGCAGGCAAACAGGGCCGGATAATTCACCCCTCCACTTT
>TRBV7-2|TRBJ2-3|TRBD2|once
CASSTRLAGETDTQYF
TGTGCCAGCAGCACTAGACTAGCGGGAGAGACAGATACGCAGTATTTT
>TRBV2|TRBJ1-5|.|.
CASSENRQANQPQHF
TGTGCCAGCAGTGAAAACAGGCAGGCCAATCAGCCCCAGCATTTT
>TRBV2|TRBJ2-2|TRBD1|.
CASSRTGGRHTGELFF
TGTGCCAGCAGTAGGACAGGGGGCCGGCACACCGGGGAGCTGTTTTTT
>TRBV3-1/TRBV3-2|TRBJ2-7|TRBD2|.
CASSQETEAGSNEQYF
TGTGCCAGCAGCCAAGAAACGGAAGCGGGATCTAACGAGCAGTACTTC
>TRBV18|TRBJ2-2|TRBD1|.
CASSLDRGTGELFF
TGTGCCAGCTCACTGGACAGGGGGACCGGGGAGCTGTTTTTT
>TRBV2|TRBJ2-3|TRBD2|once
CASRGGRIGTDTQYF
TGTGCCAGCAGAGGCGGGAGAATCGGCACAGATACGCAGTATTTT
>TRBV19|TRBJ2-3|.|.
CASTTFGGTTDTQYF
TGTGCCAGTACCACTTTTGGCGGGACCACAGATACGCAGTATTTT
>TRBV30|TRBJ1-4|.|.
CAWSGASEKLFF
TGTGCCTGGAGTGGTGCTAGTGAAAAACTGTTTTTT
>TRBV2|TRBJ1-3|TRBD1|.
CASRDRVVGNTIYF
TGTGCCAGCAGGGACAGGGTCGTTGGAAACACCATATATTTT
>TRBV19|TRBJ1-2|TRBD1|few
CASSDRGRSEGGYTF
TGTGCCAGTAGTGACAGGGGAAGGTCTGAAGGTGGCTACACCTTC
>TRBV3-1/TRBV3-2|TRBJ2-2|TRBD2|.
CASSHRRLARTGELFF
TGTGCCAGCAGCCACCGAAGACTAGCGCGAACCGGGGAGCTGTTTTTT
>TRBV30|TRBJ2-1|TRBD2|.
CAWTKGLAGNNEQFF
TGTGCCTGGACCAAGGGACTAGCGGGAAACAATGAGCAGTTCTTC
>TRBV6-6|TRBJ1-5|.|.
CASSFLGEYSNQPQHF
TGTGCCAGCAGTTTTCTCGGGGAATATAGCAATCAGCCCCAGCATTTT
>TRBV10-1|TRBJ2-7|TRBD1|.
CASSGTGTGLYEQYF
TGCGCCAGCAGTGGCACCGGGACAGGGCTATACGAGCAGTACTTC
>TRBV4-1|TRBJ2-1|TRBD1|.
CASSQDRTRGLNEQFF
TGCGCCAGCAGCCAAGATCGAACTAGGGGGCTAAATGAGCAGTTCTTC
>TRBV6-2/TRBV6-3|TRBJ1-6|.|.
CASSVTGISPLHF
TGTGCCAGCAGTGTAACAGGGATTTCACCCCTCCACTTT
>TRBV6-5|TRBJ1-3|.|once
CASSYSNRAGNTIYF
TGTGCCAGCAGTTACTCGAATAGAGCTGGAAACACCATATATTTT
>TRBV7-2|TRBJ2-2|.|.
CASSLVWGDTGELFF
TGTGCCAGCAGCTTAGTCTGGGGGGACACCGGGGAGCTGTTTTTT
>TRBV7-2|TRBJ2-4|.|few
CASSQQQGQWDIQYF
TGTGCCAGCAGCCAACAACAGGGCCAGTGGGACATTCAGTACTTC
>TRBV3-1/TRBV3-2|TRBJ2-7|.|.
CASSQLTDSYEQYF
TGTGCCAGCAGCCAACTGACTGACTCCTACGAGCAGTACTTC
>TRBV2|TRBJ2-5|.|.
CASSYDSQETQYF
TGTGCCAGCAGTTATGACTCCCAAGAGACCCAGTACTTC
>TRBV7-8|TRBJ1-6|.|.
CASSIGHNSPLHF
TGTGCCAGCAGTATTGGGCATAATTCACCCCTCCACTTT
>TRBV19|TRBJ2-6|.|.
CASRVDNSGANVLTF
TGTGCCAGTAGGGTAGACAACTCTGGGGCCAACGTCCTGACTTTC
>TRBV2|TRBJ1-4|.|.
CASQSSGGRSANEKLFF
TGTGCCAGCCAAAGCAGTGGGGGCAGGAGCGCTAATGAAAAACTGTTTTTT
>TRBV30|TRBJ2-7|.|.
CAWSRRGFLGYEQYF
TGTGCCTGGAGTAGACGGGGGTTCTTGGGGTACGAGCAGTACTTC
>TRBV29-1|TRBJ2-2|TRBD1|.
CSVEVGGTGDTGELFF
TGCAGCGTTGAAGTGGGCGGGACAGGGGATACCGGGGAGCTGTTTTTT
>TRBV12-3/TRBV12-4|TRBJ2-5|.|.
CASGAQTQYF
TGTGCCAGCGGGGCCCAGACCCAGTACTTC
>TRBV2|TRBJ1-5|.|few
CASRDRPNSNQPQHF
TGTGCCAGCAGGGACAGACCCAATAGCAATCAGCCCCAGCATTTT
>TRBV27|TRBJ2-7|TRBD2|.
CASSLAGTSGPPYEQYF
TGTGCCAGCAGTTTGGCCGGAACTAGCGGACCACCCTACGAGCAGTACTTC
>TRBV6-5|TRBJ2-7|TRBD2|.
CASTRLARYEQYF
TGTGCCAGTACTAGACTAGCCCGCTACGAGCAGTACTTC
>TRBV19|TRBJ2-1|.|.
CASSIASTGHNEQFF
TGTGCCAGTAGTATTGCGTCGACAGGTCACAATGAGCAGTTCTTC
>TRBV6-1|TRBJ1-1|TRBD1|.
CASSESDRVKAEAFF
TGTGCCAGCAGTGAGTCCGACAGGGTAAAGGCTGAAGCTTTCTTT
>TRBV2|TRBJ1-2|TRBD1|.
CASRGDSYYGYTF
TGTGCCAGCAGGGGGGACAGCTACTATGGCTACACCTTC
>TRBV24-1|TRBJ1-5|.|.
CATQDRLDLPQHF
TGTGCCACCCAAGACAGATTAGATTTACCCCAGCATTTT
>TRBV18|TRBJ2-1|TRBD2|.
CASSPGLAGEYNEQFF
TGTGCCAGCTCACCAGGACTAGCGGGAGAATACAATGAGCAGTTCTTC
>TRBV5-1|TRBJ1-6|TRBD1|few
CASSLGQGAGSPLHF
TGCGCCAGCAGCTTAGGACAGGGGGCTGGTTCACCCCTCCACTTT
>TRBV2|TRBJ2-2|.|.
CASSPDRNTGELFF
TGTGCCAGCAGCCCAGACAGAAACACCGGGGAGCTGTTTTTT
>TRBV2|TRBJ2-1|TRBD2|.
CASRGAGGEPYNEQFF
TGTGCCAGCAGAGGAGCGGGAGGGGAGCCCTACAATGAGCAGTTCTTC
>TRBV20-1|TRBJ2-5|.|.
CSALASETQYF
TGCAGTGCTCTAGCGTCTGAGACCCAGTACTTC
>TRBV6-6|TRBJ2-1|TRBD2|once
CASSYGTSELLDEQFF
TGTGCCAGCAGTTACGGGACTAGTGAACTGCTTGATGAGCAGTTCTTC
>TRBV7-8|TRBJ2-1|TRBD2|once
CATSPTSASDEQFF
TGTGCCACCTCGCCGACTAGCGCTTCCGATGAGCAGTTCTTC
>TRBV15|TRBJ1-6|.|.
CATSRDTRGLANSPLHF
TGTGCCACCAGCAGAGATACGAGGGGGTTGGCTAATTCACCCCTCCACTTT
>TRBV19|TRBJ2-6|.|.
CASSASKAGANVLTF
TGTGCCAGTAGTGCTAGCAAAGCTGGGGCCAACGTCCTGACTTTC